This passage covers 12 T cell receptor beta chains from one sample sequenced in a study of cytomegalovirus exposure and HLA in healthy donors. The PCR contained 60 Vbeta and 13 Jbeta primers. Profiled with immunoSEQ multiplex PCR; TCRdb holds only in-frame clones, not every one. The sample lists about 120,000 clones, about 75% occurring once. Sequencing was performed on PBMCs. These receptors originate from a man between 60 and 75 years old in good health and CMV-seropositive.

J is TRBJ2-2 and V is TRBV5-1; no definite D call. This CDR3 is built from 15 residues. Germline loops: CDR1 SGHRS, CDR2 YFSETQ. The V end lost 4 bases, the J end lost 4 bases, and 14 bases lay between the germline ends. CDR3 nucleotides: TGCGCCAGCAGCCCGTCTACCCCCGGCACCGGGGAGCTGTTTTTT. It specifies CASSPSTPGTGELFF.

The chain employs TRBV5-1 and TRBJ1-1, with unresolved D. Trimming cost V 0 bases and J 3 bases, with 12 bases left between them. The CDR3 spans 15 residues. Germline values: CDR1 SGHRS, CDR2 YFSETQ. The CDR3 bases are TGCGCCAGCAGCTTGGCGGGGAGGCGGGACACTGAAGCTTTCTTT. It yields the protein CASSLAGRRDTEAFF.

The chain couples TRBV11-2 to TRBJ2-3; a possible D gene is TRBD1 (5 bases). Per germline, CDR1 SGHAT and CDR2 FQNNGV. The length of the CDR3 is 14 residues. The V gene lost 2 bases and the J gene lost 3 bases, with 9 bases spanning the gap. CDR3 sequence: CASSLSAGTDTQYF. The DNA for the CDR3 is TGTGCCAGCAGCTTATCGGCAGGGACAGATACGCAGTATTTT.

This chain connects TRBV2 to TRBJ2-7; TRBD1 matches at 8 bases. V was pared by 6 bases and J by 2 bases, with 9 bases of the junction left unmatched. The CDR3 sequence is 15 residues long. CDR1 SNHLY and CDR2 FYNNEI come from the germline V gene. CDR3 DNA: TGTGCCAGCAGACGGGACAGGCTTATTACCTACGAGCAGTACTTC. This sequence encodes CASRRDRLITYEQYF.

The chain is built from TRBV7-9 and TRBJ2-4, with TRBD1 matching 7 bases. V shed 5 bases and J 4 bases; nucleotides not matched to a gene: 14. The CDR3 consists of 17 residues. Germline values: CDR1 SEHNR, CDR2 FQNEAQ (reference sequence). In DNA, the CDR3 is TGTGCCAGCAGCCCGCCCCCGGGACAGATATTTAAAAACATTCAGTACTTC. It yields the protein CASSPPPGQIFKNIQYF.

The chain employs TRBV4-2 and TRBJ1-1; 9 bases align to TRBD1. CDR3 length equals 18 residues. Germline trimming cut 1 base from V and 4 bases from J; bases unmatched to any gene: 13. Germline values: CDR1 LGHNA, CDR2 YNFKEQ. The CDR3 here is CASSQGRDRGSIGTEAFF. The CDR3 nucleotides are TGTGCCAGCAGCCAAGGTAGAGACAGGGGGAGTATAGGCACTGAAGCTTTCTTT.

The J gene is TRBJ2-2, the V gene TRBV9; D ambiguous. Trimming left V 0 bases short and J 1 base short, with 10 bases between. The CDR3 is 16 amino acids. Germline V gene lookup returns CDR1 SGDLS and CDR2 YYNGEE. CDR3: CASSVAVAENTGELFF. CDR3 sequence (DNA): TGTGCCAGCAGCGTAGCCGTGGCGGAGAACACCGGGGAGCTGTTTTTT.

The chain is built from TRBV11-2 and TRBJ2-7; D unclear. V lost 1 base to trimming and J lost 0 bases, with 16 bases between them. The CDR3 extends over 17 amino acids. CDR1 and CDR2 from the germline V gene are SGHAT and FQNNGV. The DNA for the CDR3 is TGTGCCAGCAGCTTAGGTTGGTCAGAGGAAAGCTCCTACGAGCAGTACTTC. It is translated as CASSLGWSEESSYEQYF.

The chain uses TRBV5-5 and TRBJ2-5; no reliable D call. From germline, CDR1 is SGHKS and CDR2 YYEKEE (reference sequence). Trimming removed 2 bases at V and 4 bases at J, with 9 bases between. The CDR3 totals 13 residues. This CDR3 reads CASSFLPGETQYF. Here the CDR3 DNA reads TGTGCCAGCAGCTTTTTGCCGGGAGAGACCCAGTACTTC.

This clone was observed at least ten times. The chain links TRBV6-5 to TRBJ1-4, with 7 bases matching TRBD1. Germline assignment: CDR1 MNHEY and CDR2 SVGAGI. With V trimmed by 0 bases and J by 4 bases, 2 bases remained unmatched. This CDR3 comprises 15 residues. The CDR3 spells CASSYSGQNNEKLFF. In nucleotides, the CDR3 is TGTGCCAGCAGTTACTCGGGACAGAATAATGAAAAACTGTTTTTT.

The V gene is TRBV6-5, the J gene TRBJ2-5; 8 positions match TRBD2. The end of the DNA fits TRBJ2-7 better, so the J call may be wrong. This CDR3 has 16 residues. CDR1 and CDR2 from the germline V gene are MNHEY and SVGAGI. CDR3 protein: CASSYSGGLGPYEQYF. DNA of the CDR3: TGTGCCAGCAGTTACTCGGGGGGACTAGGGCCCTACGAGCAGTACTTC.

The chain couples TRBV9 to TRBJ1-1; D unclear. The CDR3 consists of 13 residues. Trimming removed 0 bases at V and 5 bases at J, with 8 bases between. Per germline, CDR1 SGDLS and CDR2 YYNGEE. The CDR3 bases are TGTGCCAGCAGCGTAGTTCCACAGACTGAAGCTTTCTTT. This translates into CASSVVPQTEAFF.